Sequencing of this T cell receptor (beta chain) was carried out in a study of CD8+ T cells in alopecia areata (dated by TCRdb to between 2017 and 2018). About the study as a whole: The study used high-throughput TCRbeta sequencing to examine T cell clonal expansion in alopecia areata, in both the C3H/HeJ mouse model and human patients. RNA came from the PAXgene miRNA kit for fixed scalp, the miRNeasy kit for PBMCs, and the RNeasy kit for mouse skin. Clonality in the scalp was compared among normal scalp (n=4), patchy alopecia areata scalp (n=8), and alopecia totalis/universalis scalp (n=8). Amplification of TCRbeta CDR3 regions was done by immunoSEQ multiplex PCR using 35 Vbeta forward primers and 13 Jbeta reverse primers. Scalp tissue and sorted CD4+ and CD8+ peripheral blood T cells from patchy and totalis/universalis alopecia areata patients and from healthy controls were covered by human TCRbeta sequencing.

V is pared back by 2 bases and J by 6 bases, with 8 bases lying between the germline termini. CDR1 and CDR2 are drawn from the germline V gene (reference sequence): SEHNR, FQNEAQ. The CDR3 holds 13 amino acids from the cysteine to the phenylalanine. Here the CDR3 DNA is all that survives: 39 bases in frame from base 1. General findings and caveats noted by the study authors: Shared TCR sequences between patients were less evident than in mice, which may be partly attributable to HLA diversity in the patient population. Unlike mouse skin, which is dominated by gammadelta T cells, normal human skin has resident alphabeta T cells that are also sequenced, and this complicates analysis of the scalp TCR repertoire. Higher clonality and more expanded CD8+ clones were observed in lesional scalp than in normal scalp, particularly in alopecia totalis/universalis, a finding suggestive of antigenic drive.

A remark on this clone: Its antigen is currently not known. No base-level quality is on record; no much larger clone is a single base apart.

Library method: the immunoSEQ multiplex PCR assay. For TCR sequencing, RNA was extracted from every sample and reverse transcribed into cDNA to serve as template. SuperScript III was used for first-strand cDNA synthesis, primed with a 2:1 mix of oligo-dT and random hexamers. Amplification bias was assessed with a synthetic immune receptor repertoire, and residual bias was removed computationally. On the study's bioinformatics: After raw reads were preprocessed to remove errors, the CDR3 was defined following IMGT conventions as running from the conserved cysteine to phenylalanine. To get clonality, Shannon entropy was normalized by log2 of the number of productive unique TCRs and the result was subtracted from 1. CD4 or CD8 identity of scalp clones was inferred by cross-referencing scalp TCRbeta sequences with sorted blood CD4 and CD8 repertoires. Entries here come from immuneACCESS through TCRdb and include only in-frame sequences with V and J called. Some clones fail to appear in such tables; in the studies checked, an unresolved V gene covers under half of the shortfall, and the cause of the remainder is unknown. For V, J and clone size, that table is used; D and trimming come from the DNA. The sample yields some 100,000 clones; 55% to 80% were counted once. The ten largest make up around 2.8% of the sample.

After PBMCs were isolated by density centrifugation and stained for CD3, CD4 and CD8, a FACSAria was used to sort CD4+ and CD8+ T cells. Scalp biopsies and blood samples were obtained from unaffected controls. The specimen sequenced was CD4+ T cells sorted from blood. The sequence is built from TRBV7-9 and TRBJ1-5; the D region possibly corresponds to TRBD1 (5 bases align). This receptor was taken from a human donor in good health. CDR3 reads: CASSLSQGQPQHF. At the DNA level, the sequence is TGTGCCAGCAGCTTAAGCCAGGGTCAGCCCCAGCATTTT.